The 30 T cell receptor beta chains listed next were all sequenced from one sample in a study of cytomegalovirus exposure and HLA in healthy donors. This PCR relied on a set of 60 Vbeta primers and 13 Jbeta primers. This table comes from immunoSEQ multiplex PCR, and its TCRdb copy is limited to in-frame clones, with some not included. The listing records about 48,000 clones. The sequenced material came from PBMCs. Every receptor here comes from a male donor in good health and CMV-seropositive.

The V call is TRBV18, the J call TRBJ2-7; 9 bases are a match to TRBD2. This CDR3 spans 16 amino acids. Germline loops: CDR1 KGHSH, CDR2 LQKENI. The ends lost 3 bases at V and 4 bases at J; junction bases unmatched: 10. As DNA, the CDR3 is TGTGCCAGCTCACCCCAAGCGGGGGGATACTTTTACGAGCAGTACTTC. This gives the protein CASSPQAGGYFYEQYF.

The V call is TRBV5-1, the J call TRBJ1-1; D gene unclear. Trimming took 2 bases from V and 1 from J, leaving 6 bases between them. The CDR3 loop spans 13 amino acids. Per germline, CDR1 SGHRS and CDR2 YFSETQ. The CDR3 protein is CASSFSQNTEAFF. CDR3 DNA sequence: TGCGCCAGCAGCTTTAGTCAGAACACTGAAGCTTTCTTT.

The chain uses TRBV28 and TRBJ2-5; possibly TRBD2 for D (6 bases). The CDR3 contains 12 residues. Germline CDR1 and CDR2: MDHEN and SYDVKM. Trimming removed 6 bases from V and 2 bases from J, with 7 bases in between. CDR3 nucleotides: TGTGCCAGCAGCGGGGGTCAAGAGACCCAGTACTTC. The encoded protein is CASSGGQETQYF. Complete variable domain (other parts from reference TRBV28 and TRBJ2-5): DVKVTQSSRYLVKRTGEKVFLECVQDMDHENMFWYRQDPGLGLRLIYFSYDVKMKEKGDIPEGYSVSREKKERFSLILESASTNQTSMYLCASSGGQETQYFGPGTRLLVL.

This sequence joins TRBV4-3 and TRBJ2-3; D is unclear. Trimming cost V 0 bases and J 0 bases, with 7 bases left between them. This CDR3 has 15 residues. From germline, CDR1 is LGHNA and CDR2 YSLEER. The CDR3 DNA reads TGCGCCAGCAGCCAAGAGCAGTCTAGCACAGATACGCAGTATTTT. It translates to CASSQEQSSTDTQYF.

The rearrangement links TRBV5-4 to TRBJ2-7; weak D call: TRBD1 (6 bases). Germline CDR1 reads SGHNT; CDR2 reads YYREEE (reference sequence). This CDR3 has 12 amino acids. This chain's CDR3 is CATGQHPYEQYF. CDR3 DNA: TGTGCTACAGGGCAGCACCCCTACGAGCAGTACTTC. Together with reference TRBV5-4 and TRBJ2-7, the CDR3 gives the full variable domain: ETGVTQSPTHLIKTRGQQVTLRCSSQSGHNTVSWYQQALGQGPQFIFQYYREEENGRGNFPPRFSGLQFPNYSSELNVNALELDDSALYLCATGQHPYEQYFGPGTRLTVT.

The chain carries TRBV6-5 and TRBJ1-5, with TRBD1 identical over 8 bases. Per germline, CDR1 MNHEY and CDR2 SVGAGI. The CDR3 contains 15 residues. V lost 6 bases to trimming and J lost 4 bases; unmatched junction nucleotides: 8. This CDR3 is CASREQGGQNQPQHF. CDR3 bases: TGTGCCAGCAGGGAACAGGGGGGGCAAAATCAGCCCCAGCATTTT.

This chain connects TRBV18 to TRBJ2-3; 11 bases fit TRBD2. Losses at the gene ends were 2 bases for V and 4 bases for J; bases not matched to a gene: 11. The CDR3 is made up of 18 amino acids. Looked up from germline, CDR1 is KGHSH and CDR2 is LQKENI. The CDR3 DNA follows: TGTGCCAGCTCACCAGTAGCGGGGGGGACCTTCTTTCCAGATACGCAGTATTTT. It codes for CASSPVAGGTFFPDTQYF. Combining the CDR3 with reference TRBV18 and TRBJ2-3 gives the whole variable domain NAGVMQNPRHLVRRRGQEARLRCSPMKGHSHVYWYRQLPEEGLKFMVYLQKENIIDESGMPKERFSAEFPKEGPSILRIQQVVRGDSAAYFCASSPVAGGTFFPDTQYFGPGTRLTVL.

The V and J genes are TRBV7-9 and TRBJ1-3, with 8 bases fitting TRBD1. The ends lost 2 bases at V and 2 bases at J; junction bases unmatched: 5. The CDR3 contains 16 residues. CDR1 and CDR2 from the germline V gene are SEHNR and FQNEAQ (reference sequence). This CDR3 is CASSLSQGATGNTIYF. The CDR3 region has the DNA TGTGCCAGCAGCTTATCTCAGGGGGCTACTGGAAACACCATATATTTT.

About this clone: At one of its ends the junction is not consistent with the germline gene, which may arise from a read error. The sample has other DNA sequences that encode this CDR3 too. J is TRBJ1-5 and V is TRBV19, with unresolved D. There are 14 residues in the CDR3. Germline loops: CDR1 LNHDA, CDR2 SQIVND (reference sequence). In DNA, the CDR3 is TGTGCTAGTAGTAGTCCCAACTACAATCAGCCCCAGCATTTT. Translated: CASSSPNYNQPQHF.

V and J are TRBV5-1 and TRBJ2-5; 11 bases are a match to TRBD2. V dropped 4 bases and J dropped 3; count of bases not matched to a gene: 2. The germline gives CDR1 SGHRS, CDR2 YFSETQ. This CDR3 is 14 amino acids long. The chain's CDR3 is CASSLLAGEETQYF. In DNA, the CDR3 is TGCGCCAGCAGCCTACTAGCGGGGGAAGAGACCCAGTACTTC. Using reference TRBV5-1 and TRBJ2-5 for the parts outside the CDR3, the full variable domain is KAGVTQTPRYLIKTRGQQVTLSCSPISGHRSVSWYQQTPGQGLQFLFEYFSETQRNKGNFPGRFSGRQFSNSRSEMNVSTLELGDSALYLCASSLLAGEETQYFGPGTRLLVL.

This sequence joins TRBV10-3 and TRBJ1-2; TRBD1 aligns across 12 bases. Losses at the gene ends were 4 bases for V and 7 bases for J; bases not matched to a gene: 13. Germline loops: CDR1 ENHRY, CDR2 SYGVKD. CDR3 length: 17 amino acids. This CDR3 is CAISGSSPGQGAGGYTF. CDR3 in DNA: TGTGCCATCAGTGGGAGTAGCCCGGGACAGGGGGCGGGTGGCTACACCTTC.

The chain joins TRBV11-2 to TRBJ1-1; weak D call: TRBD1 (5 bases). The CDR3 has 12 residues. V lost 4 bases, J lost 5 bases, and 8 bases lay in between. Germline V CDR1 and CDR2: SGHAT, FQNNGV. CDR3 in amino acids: CASSSGGTEAFF. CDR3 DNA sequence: TGTGCCAGCAGCTCCGGGGGGACTGAAGCTTTCTTT.

CDR3 sequence reads: CASSLGGYSNQPQHF. The CDR3 DNA reads as TGTGCCAGCAGCTTAGGCGGGTATAGCAATCAGCCCCAGCATTTT. This chain links TRBV7-2 with TRBJ1-5; D unresolved. With 1 base removed from V and 0 bases from J, the gap between germline ends came to 7 bases. This CDR3 is built from 15 residues. Germline CDR1 and CDR2: SGHTA and FQGNSA.

The CDR3 DNA is TGTGCCAGCAGCTTGCTGAGCGGGGGGGTTTACAATGAGCAGTTCTTC. This translates into CASSLLSGGVYNEQFF. The genes are TRBV5-6 and TRBJ2-1, with 10 bases lining up with TRBD2. Germline lookup yields CDR1 SGHDT and CDR2 YYEEEE. This CDR3 is built from 16 residues. V lost 1 base, J lost 4 bases, and 5 bases stayed unmatched.

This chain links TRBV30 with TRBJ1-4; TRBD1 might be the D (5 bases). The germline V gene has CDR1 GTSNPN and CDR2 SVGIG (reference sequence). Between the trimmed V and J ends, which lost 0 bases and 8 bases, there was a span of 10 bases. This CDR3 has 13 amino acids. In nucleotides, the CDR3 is TGTGCCTGGAGTGTGACAGTCTTCGAAAAACTGTTTTTT. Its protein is CAWSVTVFEKLFF.

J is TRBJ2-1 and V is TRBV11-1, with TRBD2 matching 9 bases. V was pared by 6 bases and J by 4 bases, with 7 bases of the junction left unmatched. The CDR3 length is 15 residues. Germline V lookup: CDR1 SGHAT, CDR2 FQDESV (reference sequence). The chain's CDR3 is CASSSQRGVYNEQFF. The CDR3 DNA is TGTGCCAGCAGTTCTCAGCGGGGGGTGTACAATGAGCAGTTCTTC.

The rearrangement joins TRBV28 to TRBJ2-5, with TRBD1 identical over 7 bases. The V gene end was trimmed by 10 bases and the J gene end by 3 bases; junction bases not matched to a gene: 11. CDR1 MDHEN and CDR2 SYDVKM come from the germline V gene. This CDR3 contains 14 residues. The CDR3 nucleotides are TGTGCCATAGAAGGTACAGGGGTGGAAGAGACCCAGTACTTC. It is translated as CAIEGTGVEETQYF.

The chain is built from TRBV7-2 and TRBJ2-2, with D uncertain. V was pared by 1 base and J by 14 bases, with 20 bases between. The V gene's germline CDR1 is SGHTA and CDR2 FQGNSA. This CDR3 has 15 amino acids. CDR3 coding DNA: TGTGCCAGCAGCTTAGGATTAAGAACTAAAAGCGCCCTGTTTTTT. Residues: CASSLGLRTKSALFF.

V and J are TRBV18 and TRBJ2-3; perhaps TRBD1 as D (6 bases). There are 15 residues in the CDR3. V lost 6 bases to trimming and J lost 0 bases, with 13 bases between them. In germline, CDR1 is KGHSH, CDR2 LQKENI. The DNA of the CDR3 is TGTGCCAGCTCCCTGGGACAACCTAGCACAGATACGCAGTATTTT. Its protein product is CASSLGQPSTDTQYF. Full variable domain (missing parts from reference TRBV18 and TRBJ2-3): NAGVMQNPRHLVRRRGQEARLRCSPMKGHSHVYWYRQLPEEGLKFMVYLQKENIIDESGMPKERFSAEFPKEGPSILRIQQVVRGDSAAYFCASSLGQPSTDTQYFGPGTRLTVL.

The CDR3 sequence: CASSLVAGSAYEQYF. The CDR3 DNA reads TGTGCCAGCAGCTTAGTGGCCGGTAGCGCCTACGAGCAGTACTTC. V usage is TRBV7-6 and J usage is TRBJ2-7; TRBD2 might be the D (5 bases). Trimming took 1 base from V and 2 from J, leaving 12 bases between them. Germline-derived CDR1 and CDR2 are SGHVS and FNYEAQ. The CDR3 consists of 15 residues.

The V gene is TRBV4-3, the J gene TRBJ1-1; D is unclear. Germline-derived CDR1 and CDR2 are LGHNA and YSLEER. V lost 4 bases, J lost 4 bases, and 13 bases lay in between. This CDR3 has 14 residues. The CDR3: CASSPTEGTTEAFF. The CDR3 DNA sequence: TGCGCCAGCAGCCCCACCGAGGGAACCACTGAAGCTTTCTTT.

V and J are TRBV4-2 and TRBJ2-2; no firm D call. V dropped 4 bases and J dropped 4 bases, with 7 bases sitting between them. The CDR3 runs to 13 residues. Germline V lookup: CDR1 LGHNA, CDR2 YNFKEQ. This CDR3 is CASSRPSTGELFF. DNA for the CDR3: TGTGCCAGCAGCCGCCCCAGCACCGGGGAGCTGTTTTTT.

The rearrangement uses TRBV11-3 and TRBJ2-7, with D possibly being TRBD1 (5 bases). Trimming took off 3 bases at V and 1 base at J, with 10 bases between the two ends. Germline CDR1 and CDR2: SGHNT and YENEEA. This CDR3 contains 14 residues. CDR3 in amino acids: CASSFQGGSYEQYF. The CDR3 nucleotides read TGTGCCAGCAGCTTCCAGGGCGGTTCCTACGAGCAGTACTTC. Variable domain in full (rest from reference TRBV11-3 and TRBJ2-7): EAGVVQSPRYKIIEKKQPVAFWCNPISGHNTLYWYLQNLGQGPELLIRYENEEAVDDSQLPKDRFSAERLKGVDSTLKIQPAELGDSAVYLCASSFQGGSYEQYFGPGTRLTVT.

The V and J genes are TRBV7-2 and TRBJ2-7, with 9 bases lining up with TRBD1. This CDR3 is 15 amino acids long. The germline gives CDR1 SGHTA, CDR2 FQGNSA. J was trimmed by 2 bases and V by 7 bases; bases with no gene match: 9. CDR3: CASKRTGQGTYEQYF. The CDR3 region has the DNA TGTGCCAGCAAAAGAACCGGACAGGGGACCTACGAGCAGTACTTC.

CDR3: CASSLPGGSYEQYF. In DNA, the CDR3 is TGTGCCAGCAGCCTTCCTGGAGGGTCCTACGAGCAGTACTTC. V is TRBV13 and J is TRBJ2-7; the D gene is possibly TRBD2 (6 bases). This CDR3 comprises 14 residues. V lost 5 bases and J lost 1, with 12 bases in between. Germline lookup yields CDR1 PRHDT and CDR2 FYEKMQ (reference sequence).

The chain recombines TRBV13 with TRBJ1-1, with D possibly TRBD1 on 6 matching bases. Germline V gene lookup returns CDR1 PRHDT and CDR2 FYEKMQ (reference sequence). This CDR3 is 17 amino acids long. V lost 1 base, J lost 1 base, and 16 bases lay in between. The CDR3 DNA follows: TGTGCCAGCAGCTTAGAGGGAATAGGGGGAACGAACACTGAAGCTTTCTTT. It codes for CASSLEGIGGTNTEAFF.

This CDR3 reads CASSQESWAKSNEQFF. CDR3 DNA sequence: TGCGCCAGCAGCCAAGAGAGCTGGGCCAAGTCCAATGAGCAGTTCTTC. The chain carries TRBV4-1 and TRBJ2-1; D is uncertain. CDR3 length equals 16 residues. Germline CDR1 is MGHRA and CDR2 is YSYEKL. Trimming pared 0 bases from V and 6 bases from J, leaving 15 bases between.

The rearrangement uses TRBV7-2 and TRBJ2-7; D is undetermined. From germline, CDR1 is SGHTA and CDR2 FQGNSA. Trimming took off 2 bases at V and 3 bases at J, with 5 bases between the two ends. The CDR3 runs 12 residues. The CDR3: CASSLIVYEQYF. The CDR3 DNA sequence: TGTGCCAGCAGCTTAATCGTCTACGAGCAGTACTTC.

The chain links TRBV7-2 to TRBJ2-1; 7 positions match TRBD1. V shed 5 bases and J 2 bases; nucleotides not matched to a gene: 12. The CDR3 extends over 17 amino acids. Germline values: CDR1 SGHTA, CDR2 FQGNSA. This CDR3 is CASSRRQGGTPYNEQFF. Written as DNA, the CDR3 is TGTGCCAGCAGCCGCAGACAGGGCGGAACTCCCTACAATGAGCAGTTCTTC.

CDR3 amino acids: CASSLRGGKSNQPQHF. DNA for the CDR3: TGTGCCAGCAGCTTGAGGGGAGGAAAAAGCAATCAGCCCCAGCATTTT. This sequence joins TRBV5-4 and TRBJ1-5; maybe TRBD1 (5 bases). The CDR3 has 16 residues. V was cut by 1 base and J by 1 base, with 12 bases left in between. In germline, CDR1 is SGHNT, CDR2 YYREEE (reference sequence).